The 7 T cell receptor beta chains in this list originate from one sample, sequenced in a study of cytomegalovirus exposure and HLA in healthy donors. PCR was performed using 60 Vbeta and 13 Jbeta primers. Clones were read by immunoSEQ multiplex PCR, and TCRdb kept only the in-frame ones, dropping some. The table records about 240,000 clones, approximately 80% of them present only once. The specimen was PBMCs. All receptors come from a woman aged 55 to 70 in good health and CMV-seropositive.

The DNA for the CDR3 is TGTGCCAGCAGCTTAGCGGAGGTTACCTACGAGCAGTACTTC. This translates into CASSLAEVTYEQYF. The rearrangement uses TRBV7-8 and TRBJ2-7, with a weak D call TRBD2 (5 bases). Germline V gene data show CDR1 as SGHVS and CDR2 as FQNEAQ. Deletions cut 0 bases from V and 2 bases from J, with 8 bases between. CDR3 length: 14 residues.

The gene calls are TRBV29-1 and TRBJ1-4; TRBD1 is a possible D gene (6 bases). The CDR3 runs to 13 residues. Germline V gene sequence: CDR1 SQVTM, CDR2 ANQGSEA. Trimming removed 7 bases from V and 6 bases from J, with 15 bases in between. The CDR3 here is CSATGSNYEKLFF. In nucleotides, the CDR3 is TGCAGCGCCACAGGGAGTAATTATGAAAAACTGTTTTTT.

The genes are TRBV7-2 and TRBJ2-5; no definite D call. Germline V gives CDR1 SGHTA, CDR2 FQGNSA. This CDR3 has 13 amino acids. V lost 5 bases and J lost 5, with 12 bases in between. The CDR3 loop is CASSPSRVETQYF. The CDR3 DNA follows: TGTGCCAGCAGCCCATCTAGAGTTGAGACCCAGTACTTC.

The chain's CDR3 is CASSSGGLSYEQYF. CDR3 nucleotide sequence: TGTGCCAGTAGTTCAGGTGGACTATCCTACGAGCAGTACTTC. V is TRBV19 and J is TRBJ2-7, with D maybe TRBD2 (6 bases). Germline V lookup: CDR1 LNHDA, CDR2 SQIVND (reference sequence). V lost 5 bases and J 1 base, leaving 12 bases between the germline ends. The CDR3 has 14 amino acids.

V is TRBV28 and J is TRBJ2-7, with D perhaps TRBD1 (5 bases). Per germline, CDR1 MDHEN and CDR2 SYDVKM. V was clipped by 4 bases and J by 0 bases, with 10 bases between them. This CDR3 is built from 14 residues. This chain's CDR3 is CASSWQGTSYEQYF. For the CDR3, the DNA is TGTGCCAGCAGTTGGCAGGGTACCTCCTACGAGCAGTACTTC.

This rearrangement joins TRBV18 to TRBJ1-4; the D gene is possibly TRBD1 (5 bases). This CDR3 comprises 15 residues. Germline V CDR1 and CDR2: KGHSH, LQKENI. V lost 2 bases and J 11 bases, leaving 18 bases between the germline ends. The DNA for the CDR3 is TGTGCCAGCTCACCATCGGGGCAGGGAGGCACGAAACTGTTTTTT. The encoded protein is CASSPSGQGGTKLFF.

In this sample, this clone turned up a few times. V and J are TRBV27 and TRBJ2-2; D not resolved. Germline V CDR1 and CDR2: MNHEY, SMNVEV (reference sequence). V dropped 3 bases and J dropped 5 bases, with 13 bases sitting between them. The CDR3 spans 15 residues. CDR3 residues: CASSFIPLRTGELFF. In DNA form, the CDR3 reads TGTGCCAGCAGTTTCATACCACTACGAACCGGGGAGCTGTTTTTT.